This T cell receptor (beta chain) was sequenced for a study of T-cell memory formation after mild COVID-19. For the study at large: There were largely donor-specific TCR clusters.

This clonotype was picked up many times. Its antigen remains unknown. Via MiXCR, TCRdb re-called the 5' RACE reads, giving one row per CDR3 protein. The sample includes tens of thousands of distinct CDR3 sequences, roughly 10% of them seen just once. The study, taken as a whole, reports: There were some responding clones in pre-infection memory, which suggested that cross-reactive memory had joined.

Input material: PBMCs or a T cell subset sorted from them (not recorded which). The source of this sequence is a man aged 18 to 29 who had mild COVID-19 (a few samples of this study predate the infection). Cell type and time point are not known.

DNA of the CDR3: TGTGCCAGCAGTAGCGGGGGGTACACAGATACGCAGTATTTT. Translated, it gives CASSSGGYTDTQYF. The V and J genes are TRBV7-9 and TRBJ2-3, with 10 bases lining up with TRBD2. The CDR3 contains 14 residues. Germline CDR1 reads SEHNR; CDR2 reads FQNEAQ (reference sequence). Losses at the gene ends were 6 bases for V and 2 bases for J; bases not matched to a gene: 2.